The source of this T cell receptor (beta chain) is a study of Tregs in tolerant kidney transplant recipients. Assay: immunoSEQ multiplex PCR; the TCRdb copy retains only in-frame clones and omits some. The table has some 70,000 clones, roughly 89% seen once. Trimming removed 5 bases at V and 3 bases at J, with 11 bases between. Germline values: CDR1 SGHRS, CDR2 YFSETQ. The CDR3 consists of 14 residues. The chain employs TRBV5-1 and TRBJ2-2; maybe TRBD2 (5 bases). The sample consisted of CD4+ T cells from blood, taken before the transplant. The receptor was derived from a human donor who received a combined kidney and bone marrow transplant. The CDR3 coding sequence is TGCGCCAGCAGGGTTGGGAGTGACACCGGGGAGCTGTTTTTT. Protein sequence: CASRVGSDTGELFF.